A single T cell receptor beta chain is shown here with its context. This table comes from immunoSEQ multiplex PCR, and its TCRdb copy is limited to in-frame clones, with some not included. The table lists roughly 2,500,000 clones, more than 85% of them singletons, with about 0.34% in the top ten. These data come from a study of shared clonotypes between healthy human individuals. Germline V gives CDR1 WSHSY, CDR2 SAAADI. The CDR3 length is 12 residues. This TCR came from a man between 18 and 35 years old in good health. Some clones in this sample may be carry-over from other donors' samples. The sample consisted of naive CD4+ T cells from PBMCs. Stated subset: CD45RA+ positively selected. The chain combines TRBV10-2 with TRBJ2-1, with D possibly TRBD2 on 7 matching bases. The CDR3 bases are TGCGCGGGGGGGGCTGCTTACAATGAGCAGTTCTTC. It encodes CAGGAAYNEQFF.